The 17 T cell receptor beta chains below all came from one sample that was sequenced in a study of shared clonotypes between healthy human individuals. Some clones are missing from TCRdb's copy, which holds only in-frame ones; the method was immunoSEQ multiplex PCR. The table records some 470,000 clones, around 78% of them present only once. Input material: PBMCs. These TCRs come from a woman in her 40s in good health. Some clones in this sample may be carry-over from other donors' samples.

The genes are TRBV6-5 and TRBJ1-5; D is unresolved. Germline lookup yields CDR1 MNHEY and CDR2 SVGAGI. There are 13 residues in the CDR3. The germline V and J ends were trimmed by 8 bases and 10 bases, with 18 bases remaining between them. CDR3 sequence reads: CASGPGTFVPQHF. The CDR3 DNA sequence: TGTGCCAGCGGTCCGGGCACCTTCGTCCCCCAGCATTTT.

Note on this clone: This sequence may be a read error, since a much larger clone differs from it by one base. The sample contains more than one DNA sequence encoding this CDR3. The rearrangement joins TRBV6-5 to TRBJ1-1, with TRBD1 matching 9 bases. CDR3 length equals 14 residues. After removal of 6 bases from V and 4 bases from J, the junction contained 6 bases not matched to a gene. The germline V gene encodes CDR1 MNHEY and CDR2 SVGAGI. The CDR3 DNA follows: TGTGCCAGCAGCTACAGGGGGCTGGGCACTGAAGCTTTCTTT. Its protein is CASSYRGLGTEAFF.

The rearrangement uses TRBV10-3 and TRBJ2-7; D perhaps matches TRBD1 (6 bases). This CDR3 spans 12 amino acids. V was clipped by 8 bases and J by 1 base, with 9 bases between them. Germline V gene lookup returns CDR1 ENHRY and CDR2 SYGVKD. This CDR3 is CAISTGSYEQYF. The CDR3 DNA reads TGTGCCATCTCTACAGGGTCCTACGAGCAGTACTTC.

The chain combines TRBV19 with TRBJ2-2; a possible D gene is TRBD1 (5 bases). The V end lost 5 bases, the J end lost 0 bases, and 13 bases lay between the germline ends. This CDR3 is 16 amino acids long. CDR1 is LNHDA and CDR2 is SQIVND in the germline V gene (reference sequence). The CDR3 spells CASSLIGATNTGELFF. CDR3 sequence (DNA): TGTGCCAGTAGTCTTATAGGGGCGACGAACACCGGGGAGCTGTTTTTT. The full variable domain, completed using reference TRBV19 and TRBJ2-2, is DGGITQSPKYLFRKEGQNVTLSCEQNLNHDAMYWYRQDPGQGLRLIYYSQIVNDFQKGDIAEGYSVSREKKESFPLTVTSAQKNPTAFYLCASSLIGATNTGELFFGEGSRLTVL.

The CDR3 spells CASSQAGGGYTF. CDR3 DNA sequence: TGTGCCAGCAGCCAAGCAGGGGGTGGCTACACCTTC. V usage is TRBV14 and J usage is TRBJ1-2, with TRBD1 identical over 7 bases. Germline loops: CDR1 SGHDN, CDR2 FVKESK. The CDR3 contains 12 residues. J lost 7 bases, V lost 1 base, and 0 bases had no gene match. The full variable domain, rest sourced from reference TRBV14 and TRBJ1-2, is EAGVTQFPSHSVIEKGQTVTLRCDPISGHDNLYWYRRVMGKEIKFLLHFVKESKQDESGMPNNRFLAERTGGTYSTLKVQPAELEDSGVYFCASSQAGGGYTFGSGTRLTVV.

This chain's CDR3 is CASSARHTDTGELFF. In DNA, the CDR3 is TGTGCCAGCAGCGCACGGCACACCGACACCGGGGAGCTGTTTTTT. This sequence joins TRBV9 and TRBJ2-2; D is ambiguous. Germline-derived CDR1 and CDR2 are SGDLS and YYNGEE. The CDR3 is 15 amino acids. V lost 3 bases and J lost 3, with 12 bases in between.

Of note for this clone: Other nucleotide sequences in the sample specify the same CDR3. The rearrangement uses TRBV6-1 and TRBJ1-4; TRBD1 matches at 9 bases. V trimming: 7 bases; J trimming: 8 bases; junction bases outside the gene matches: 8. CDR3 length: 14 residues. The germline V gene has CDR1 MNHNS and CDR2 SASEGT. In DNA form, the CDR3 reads TGTGCCAGCACCGGGACAGGGCTTTGGGAAAAACTGTTTTTT. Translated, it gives CASTGTGLWEKLFF.

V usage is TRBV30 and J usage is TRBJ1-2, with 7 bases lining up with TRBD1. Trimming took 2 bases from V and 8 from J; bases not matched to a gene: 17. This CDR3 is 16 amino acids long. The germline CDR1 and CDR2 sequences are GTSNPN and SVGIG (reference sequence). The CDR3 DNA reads TGTGCCTGGAGTTACCTCTCAGGGGGGACTCGTGCGGGCTACACCTTC. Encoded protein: CAWSYLSGGTRAGYTF.

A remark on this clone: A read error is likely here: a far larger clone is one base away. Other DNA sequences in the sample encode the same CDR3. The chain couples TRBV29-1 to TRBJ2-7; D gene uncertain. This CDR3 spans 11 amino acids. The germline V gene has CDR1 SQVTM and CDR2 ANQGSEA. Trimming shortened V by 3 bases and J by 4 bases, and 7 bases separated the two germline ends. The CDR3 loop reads CSVDSGYEQYF. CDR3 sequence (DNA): TGCAGCGTTGACTCGGGTTACGAGCAGTACTTC.

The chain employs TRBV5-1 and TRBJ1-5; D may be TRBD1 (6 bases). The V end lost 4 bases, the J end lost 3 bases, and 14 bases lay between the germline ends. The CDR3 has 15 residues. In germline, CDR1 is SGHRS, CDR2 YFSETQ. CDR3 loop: CASSPTTGSNQPQHF. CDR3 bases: TGCGCCAGCAGCCCTACCACAGGGTCCAATCAGCCCCAGCATTTT.

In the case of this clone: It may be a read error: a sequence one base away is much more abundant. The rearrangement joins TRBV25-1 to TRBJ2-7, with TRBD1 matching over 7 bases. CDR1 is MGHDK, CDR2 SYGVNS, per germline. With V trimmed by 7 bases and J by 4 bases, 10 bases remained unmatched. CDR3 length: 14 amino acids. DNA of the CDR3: TGTGCCAGCACAGGGGCCCCAGGGGGTTACGAGCAGTACTTC. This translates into CASTGAPGGYEQYF.

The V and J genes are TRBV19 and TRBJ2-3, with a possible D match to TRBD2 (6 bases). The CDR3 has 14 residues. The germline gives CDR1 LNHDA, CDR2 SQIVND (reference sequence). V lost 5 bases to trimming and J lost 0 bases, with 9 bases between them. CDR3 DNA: TGTGCCAGTAGTCAGCTAGCGAGCACAGATACGCAGTATTTT. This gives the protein CASSQLASTDTQYF.

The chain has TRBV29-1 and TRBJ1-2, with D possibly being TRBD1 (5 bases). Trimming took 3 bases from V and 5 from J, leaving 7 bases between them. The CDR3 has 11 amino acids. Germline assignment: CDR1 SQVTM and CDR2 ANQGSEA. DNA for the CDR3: TGCAGCGTTGAGGGGGGTTATGGCTACACCTTC. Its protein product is CSVEGGYGYTF.

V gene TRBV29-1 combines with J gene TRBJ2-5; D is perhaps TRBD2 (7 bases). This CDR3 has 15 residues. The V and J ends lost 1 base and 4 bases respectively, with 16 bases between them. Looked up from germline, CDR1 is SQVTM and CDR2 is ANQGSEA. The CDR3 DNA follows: TGCAGCGTTGAAGGGGGGCTAGCGGACGGAGAGACCCAGTACTTC. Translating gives CSVEGGLADGETQYF.

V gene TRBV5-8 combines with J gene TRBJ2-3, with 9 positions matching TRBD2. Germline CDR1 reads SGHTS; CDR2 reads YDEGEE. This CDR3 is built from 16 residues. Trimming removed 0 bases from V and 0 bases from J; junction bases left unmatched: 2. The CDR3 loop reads CASSLGAGGSTDTQYF. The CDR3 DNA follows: TGTGCCAGCAGCTTGGGAGCGGGAGGAAGCACAGATACGCAGTATTTT. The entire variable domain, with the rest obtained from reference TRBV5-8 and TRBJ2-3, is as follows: EAGVTQSPTHLIKTRGQQATLRCSPISGHTSVYWYQQALGLGLQFLLWYDEGEERNRGNFPPRFSGRQFPNYSSELNVNALELEDSALYLCASSLGAGGSTDTQYFGPGTRLTVL.

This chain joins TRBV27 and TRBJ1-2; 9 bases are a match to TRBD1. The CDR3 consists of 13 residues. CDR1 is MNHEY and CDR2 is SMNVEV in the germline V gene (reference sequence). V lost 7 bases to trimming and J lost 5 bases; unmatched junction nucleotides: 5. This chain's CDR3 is CASKTGGGYGYTF. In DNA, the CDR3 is TGTGCCAGCAAAACAGGGGGCGGATATGGCTACACCTTC.

CDR3 protein: CASSTDRVGNTEAFF. In DNA form, the CDR3 reads TGCGCCAGCAGCACGGACAGGGTAGGGAACACTGAAGCTTTCTTT. The V and J genes are TRBV5-1 and TRBJ1-1; 8 nucleotides match TRBD1. V gave up 4 bases and J gave up 1 base; unmatched junction bases: 6. CDR1 SGHRS and CDR2 YFSETQ come from the germline V gene. The CDR3 extends over 15 amino acids.